These T cell receptor beta chains were read from a single sample in a study of blood T cell repertoires in COVID-19. Measured with immunoSEQ multiplex PCR; TCRdb has only the in-frame clones, and not every one. The sample carries around 150,000 clones, approximately 87% recorded once. The sample consisted of peripheral blood. The source of these receptors is a woman aged 70 to 79 with COVID-19, enrolled during active disease. Both conserved end residues are part of each CDR3. D genes are given only for firm matches.

D,J,V,length,DNA,CDR3
TRBD1,TRBJ1-3,TRBV5-6,17,TGTGCCAGCAGCACCTACCGGACAGGGTACTCTGGAAACACCATATATTTT,CASSTYRTGYSGNTIYF
TRBD1,TRBJ1-5,TRBV6-5,15,TGTGCCAGCAGGCGACAGGGGGAAGGCGCCCAGCCCCAGCATTTT,CASRRQGEGAQPQHF
.,TRBJ2-5,TRBV28,14,TGTGCCAGCAGTCTCAGGGAAGGCCAAGAGACCCAGTACTTC,CASSLREGQETQYF
.,TRBJ1-4,TRBV28,14,TGTGCCAGCAGTTTGGCAGGGGTTAGTGAAAAACTGTTTTTT,CASSLAGVSEKLFF
.,TRBJ1-5,TRBV5-1,14,TGCGCCAGCAGCTTGGTGACAGGAGATCAGCCCCAGCATTTT,CASSLVTGDQPQHF
.,TRBJ2-7,TRBV2,13,TGTGCCAGCAGGGGCATGCTGGGTAGCGAGCAGTACTTC,CASRGMLGSEQYF
TRBD1,TRBJ1-1,TRBV27,14,TGTGCCAGCAGTCCGATACAGGGGGCCACTGAAGCTTTCTTT,CASSPIQGATEAFF
TRBD1,TRBJ1-5,TRBV24-1,13,TGTGCCACCCAAGACAGGGCAAATCAGCCCCAGCATTTT,CATQDRANQPQHF
.,TRBJ1-2,TRBV28,14,TGTGCCAGTAGGCATTCCCGGGGACTGTATGGCTACACCTTC,CASRHSRGLYGYTF
TRBD1,TRBJ1-6,TRBV3-1/TRBV3-2,13,TGTGCCAGCAGCCCCGGACAGGGGTTACCCCTCCACTTT,CASSPGQGLPLHF
TRBD1,TRBJ2-2,TRBV6-5,15,TGTGCCAGCAGTAGGGACAGGCTTAACACCGGGGAGCTGTTTTTT,CASSRDRLNTGELFF
TRBD1,TRBJ2-5,TRBV2,14,TGTGCCAGCAGCGTTACGGACAGGGGGGAGACCCAGTACTTC,CASSVTDRGETQYF
TRBD2,TRBJ2-3,TRBV7-9,15,TGTGCCAGCAGCTTTAGCGGGTCAGACACAGATACGCAGTATTTT,CASSFSGSDTDTQYF
.,TRBJ1-5,TRBV7-9,12,TGTGCCAGCAGCGTGGGAGATCAGCCCCAGCATTTT,CASSVGDQPQHF
.,TRBJ1-1,TRBV7-2,15,TGTGCCAGCAGCCTAATTCGGGGTGTGGGCACTGAAGCTTTCTTT,CASSLIRGVGTEAFF
.,TRBJ1-4,TRBV2,15,TGTGCCAGCAGTGAAGCGACGACAGGACTGGAAAAACTGTTTTTT,CASSEATTGLEKLFF
.,TRBJ1-6,TRBV16,14,TGTGCCAGCAGCCAAAAACAGGGCAGGACACCCCTCCACTTT,CASSQKQGRTPLHF
.,TRBJ1-3,TRBV11-2,16,TGTGCCAGCAGCTTAGATCCGACAAGCCGAGGAAACACCATATATTTT,CASSLDPTSRGNTIYF
.,TRBJ1-3,TRBV10-3,13,TGTGCCACCTCGGTCGGTTCTGGAAACACCATATATTTT,CATSVGSGNTIYF